Below are 24 T cell receptor beta chains sequenced from a single sample in a study of blood T cell repertoires in COVID-19. Repertoires were generated with immunoSEQ multiplex PCR, while TCRdb's copy carries only in-frame clones and drops some. The sample records around 93,000 clones, 81% being singletons. The sequenced sample consisted of peripheral blood. The origin of the receptors is a man in his sixties with acute or convalescent COVID-19.

The chain recombines TRBV2 with TRBJ1-1; D is undetermined. The V gene lost 4 bases and the J gene lost 3 bases, with 9 bases spanning the gap. Germline V gives CDR1 SNHLY, CDR2 FYNNEI. This CDR3 is built from 13 residues. The CDR3 coding sequence is TGTGCCAGCAGTGCGCTAGAGGACACTGAAGCTTTCTTT. Translating it yields CASSALEDTEAFF.

The chain joins TRBV6-2 or TRBV6-3 to TRBJ2-3; D gene unclear. CDR3 size: 12 residues. Germline values: CDR1 MNHEY, CDR2 SVGEGT. The germline V and J ends were trimmed by 5 bases and 4 bases, with 7 bases remaining between them. This chain's CDR3 is CASSVISDTQYF. The CDR3 DNA follows: TGTGCCAGCAGTGTCATTTCAGATACGCAGTATTTT.

This clone was counted only a few times. The chain has TRBV18 and TRBJ1-1; 8 nucleotides align to TRBD1. Germline CDR1 is KGHSH and CDR2 is LQKENI. This CDR3 spans 15 amino acids. The ends lost 5 bases at V and 1 base at J; junction bases unmatched: 6. The DNA of the CDR3 is TGTGCCAGCTCAAATATAGGACAGGGGAACACTGAAGCTTTCTTT. Its translation: CASSNIGQGNTEAFF.

The V and J genes are TRBV25-1 and TRBJ2-3; 11 bases align to TRBD2. The V gene end was trimmed by 6 bases and the J gene end by 1 base; junction bases not matched to a gene: 6. The CDR3 is 16 amino acids. CDR1 is MGHDK, CDR2 SYGVNS, per germline. The CDR3 protein is CASSHLAGGRTDTQYF. The CDR3 DNA is TGTGCCAGCAGCCACCTAGCGGGAGGCCGCACAGATACGCAGTATTTT.

DNA of the CDR3: TGCGCCAGCAGTTCGAGCCCGCCTTTAGATGGCTACACCTTC. Protein sequence: CASSSSPPLDGYTF. This chain links TRBV5-1 with TRBJ1-2, with no clear D. CDR3 length: 14 amino acids. The germline gives CDR1 SGHRS, CDR2 YFSETQ. Trimming removed 5 bases from V and 6 bases from J, with 17 bases in between.

In the case of this clone: At one of its ends the junction is not consistent with the germline gene, which may arise from a read error. The chain is built from TRBV7-7 and TRBJ2-5, with D tentatively TRBD2 (6 bases). The CDR3 runs 18 residues. Germline V gene sequence: CDR1 SSHAT, CDR2 FNYEAQ (reference sequence). CDR3 sequence (DNA): TGTGCTAGCAGCCCGATCTTAGGGTTGTTGCGGGGCCAAGAGACCCAGTACTTC. It specifies CASSPILGLLRGQETQYF.

V usage is TRBV7-8 and J usage is TRBJ2-7; D ambiguous. V was shortened by 5 bases and J by 2 bases, with 10 bases between the two germline ends. This CDR3 spans 13 amino acids. The germline V gene has CDR1 SGHVS and CDR2 FQNEAQ. The CDR3 spells CASSRSTTYEQYV. CDR3 nucleotides: TGTGCCAGCAGCCGGTCGACAACCTACGAGCAGTACGTC.

The CDR3 loop reads CASVPGQGTNTEAFF. CDR3 in DNA: TGTGCCAGCGTCCCGGGACAGGGGACGAACACTGAAGCTTTCTTT. V and J are TRBV19 and TRBJ1-1; the match to TRBD1 covers 10 bases. Germline V CDR1 and CDR2: LNHDA, SQIVND (reference sequence). The CDR3 has 15 residues. Trimming at V came to 9 bases and at J to 1 base, leaving 8 bases not matched to a gene.

The V gene is TRBV5-4, the J gene TRBJ2-1; tentatively, D is TRBD1 (8 bases). Trimming left V 4 bases short and J 2 bases short, with 16 bases between. CDR3 length: 16 amino acids. Germline CDR1 is SGHNT and CDR2 is YYREEE (reference sequence). The CDR3 nucleotides are TGTGCCAGCAGCCCAGGACAGGGAGGGACCTACAATGAGCAGTTCTTC. This gives the protein CASSPGQGGTYNEQFF.

CDR3 in amino acids: CATEGQAGNTIYF. The CDR3 DNA follows: TGTGCCACCGAGGGACAGGCTGGAAACACCATATATTTT. This sequence joins TRBV24-1 and TRBJ1-3; 8 bases agree with TRBD1. Unmatched junction bases numbered 2, after V lost 9 bases and J lost 2 bases. Germline V gene lookup returns CDR1 KGHDR and CDR2 SFDVKD. The CDR3 covers 13 residues.

The genes are TRBV5-4 and TRBJ1-2; a weak D match, TRBD1 (5 bases). V was shortened by 4 bases and J by 10 bases, with 17 bases between the two germline ends. Germline CDR1 SGHNT, CDR2 YYREEE (reference sequence). The CDR3 covers 13 residues. Here the CDR3 DNA reads TGTGCCAGCAGCCCGGACATTGGAGCTGACTACACCTTC. This codes for CASSPDIGADYTF.

The chain couples TRBV5-4 to TRBJ1-4; 10 bases are a match to TRBD1. Unmatched junction bases numbered 7, after V lost 5 bases and J lost 6 bases. Germline loops: CDR1 SGHNT, CDR2 YYREEE (reference sequence). The CDR3 covers 15 residues. Here the CDR3 reads CASSLDRGLYEKLFF. CDR3 DNA: TGTGCCAGCAGTTTAGACAGGGGGCTTTATGAAAAACTGTTTTTT.

This chain joins TRBV5-1 and TRBJ2-1; 7 bases fit TRBD2. The germline V gene has CDR1 SGHRS and CDR2 YFSETQ. Losses at the gene ends were 1 base for V and 0 bases for J; bases not matched to a gene: 10. The CDR3 is 18 residues long. DNA of the CDR3: TGCGCCAGCAGCTTGTGGAGTACTAGCGAAAGCTCCTACAATGAGCAGTTCTTC. Translating it yields CASSLWSTSESSYNEQFF.

The chain employs TRBV12-5 and TRBJ2-3, with TRBD2 identical over 10 bases. The germline V gene encodes CDR1 LGHNT and CDR2 FRNRAP. Trimming at V came to 1 base and at J to 6 bases, leaving 7 bases not matched to a gene. The CDR3 loop spans 16 amino acids. For the CDR3, the DNA is TGTGCTAGTGGTTTGGGAACTAGCGGGGTTACGGATACGCAGTATTTT. It is translated as CASGLGTSGVTDTQYF.

J is TRBJ2-7 and V is TRBV18, with 11 bases aligning to TRBD2. Germline assignment: CDR1 KGHSH and CDR2 LQKENI. Trimming cost V 3 bases and J 5 bases; bases outside gene matches: 3. The CDR3 spans 14 residues. In nucleotides, the CDR3 is TGTGCCAGCTCACCCCTAGCGGGAGGTAACGAGCAGTACGTC. It codes for CASSPLAGGNEQYV.

The chain recombines TRBV15 with TRBJ1-1, with TRBD1 as a possible D gene (6 bases). Germline V gene data show CDR1 as LNHNV and CDR2 as YYDKDF (reference sequence). This CDR3 is built from 14 residues. V was shortened by 1 base and J by 10 bases, with 16 bases between the two germline ends. The DNA of the CDR3 is TGTGCCACCAGCAGAGTGGGGGGGCTGGAAGTAGCTTTCTTT. Amino acid sequence: CATSRVGGLEVAFF.

The V call is TRBV3-1 (or the pseudogene TRBV3-2), the J call TRBJ1-1, with D maybe TRBD1 (5 bases). Germline CDR1 is LGHDT and CDR2 is YNNKEL (reference sequence). This CDR3 is built from 16 residues. V was shortened by 4 bases and J by 1 base, with 16 bases between the two germline ends. DNA of the CDR3: TGTGCCAGCAGCCCAGATCCAGGGAGGCCGAACACTGAAGCTTTCTTT. It translates to CASSPDPGRPNTEAFF.

The chain links TRBV7-9 to TRBJ2-5; TRBD1 matches 10 bases. CDR1 and CDR2 (germline): SEHNR, FQNEAQ (reference sequence). J lost 5 bases, V lost 6 bases, and 3 bases had no gene match. This CDR3 contains 13 residues. CDR3 loop: CASRRQGAETQYF. CDR3 bases: TGTGCCAGCAGACGACAGGGGGCCGAGACCCAGTACTTC.

This clone has only one observation. The chain has TRBV27 and TRBJ1-5; tentatively, D is TRBD1 (6 bases). V was clipped by 3 bases and J by 7 bases, with 10 bases between them. CDR1 MNHEY and CDR2 SMNVEV come from the germline V gene (reference sequence). The CDR3 has 13 residues. CDR3 nucleotides: TGTGCCAGCAGTTTTAACAGGGCCCAGCCCCAGCATTTT. Its protein product is CASSFNRAQPQHF.

The V call is TRBV5-6, the J call TRBJ1-2; D ambiguous. Germline CDR1 reads SGHDT; CDR2 reads YYEEEE. Trimming removed 2 bases at V and 8 bases at J, with 10 bases between. This CDR3 contains 12 residues. CDR3 in DNA: TGTGCCAGCAGCTTCGACCCGGGAGGCTACACCTTC. This sequence encodes CASSFDPGGYTF.

The gene calls are TRBV3-1 (or the pseudogene TRBV3-2) and TRBJ1-3; D not resolved. Trimming took off 5 bases at V and 0 bases at J, with 8 bases between the two ends. Looked up from germline, CDR1 is LGHDT and CDR2 is YNNKEL (reference sequence). CDR3 length equals 14 residues. The CDR3 loop reads CASSSEGSGNTIYF. Here the CDR3 DNA reads TGTGCCAGCAGCTCGGAGGGCTCTGGAAACACCATATATTTT.

The chain combines TRBV5-6 with TRBJ1-2; D is perhaps TRBD1 (5 bases). The germline V and J ends were trimmed by 5 bases and 2 bases, with 13 bases remaining between them. The germline CDR1 and CDR2 sequences are SGHDT and YYEEEE. This CDR3 is built from 14 residues. The CDR3: CASSPGRGNYGYTF. CDR3 sequence (DNA): TGTGCCAGCAGTCCAGGGAGGGGAAACTATGGCTACACCTTC. The entire variable domain, with the rest obtained from reference TRBV5-6 and TRBJ1-2, is as follows: DAGVTQSPTHLIKTRGQQVTLRCSPKSGHDTVSWYQQALGQGPQFIFQYYEEEERQRGNFPDRFSGHQFPNYSSELNVNALLLGDSALYLCASSPGRGNYGYTFGSGTRLTVV.

The table lists this clone with a few counts. V is TRBV28 and J is TRBJ2-7; 11 nucleotides agree with TRBD1. CDR3 length: 15 residues. Germline CDR1 MDHEN, CDR2 SYDVKM. Unmatched junction bases numbered 6, after V lost 6 bases and J lost 2 bases. Here the CDR3 DNA reads TGTGCCAGCAGCCTCCCGGACAGGGGGCCCTACGAGCAGTACGTC. Encoded protein: CASSLPDRGPYEQYV.

This sequence joins TRBV6-4 and TRBJ1-2; 7 nucleotides line up with TRBD1. Germline V CDR1 and CDR2: MRHNA, SNTAGT. This CDR3 has 15 amino acids. The J segment lost 7 bases and the V segment lost 1 base, leaving 9 bases of the junction unmatched. CDR3 nucleotides: TGTGCCAGCAGTGACTTGGGACAGAGTATACGTGGCTACACCTTC. Amino acids: CASSDLGQSIRGYTF.